This T cell receptor beta chain was captured in a study of blood T cells in healthy people across ages. Findings and caveats of the study: A greater number of naive CD4+ cells and higher diversity distinguished long-lived donors from aged donors. Naive T cell percentage showed a strong correlation with the diversity of TCR beta. Across the age range, TCR beta diversity per million T cells fell in a roughly linear way.

In regard to this clonotype: Its antigen is as yet unknown.

Combining a sample-barcoded 5' primer with a J-beta primer mix, a second PCR ran for about 6 to 12 cycles. All samples yielded 3 million or more CDR3-containing paired-end reads. TCRdb redid the calling of the 5' RACE reads with MiXCR, one entry per CDR3 protein. The sample includes around 2 million distinct CDR3 sequences, 30% to 40% seen only once; the top ten take 20% to 25%. Sequencing was carried out using blood. This sequence was found in a human donor in good health.

The CDR3 DNA follows: TGTGCCATCAGTGAACGGAGCCGGGGAGACAATGAGCAGTTCTTC. As protein: CAISERSRGDNEQFF. J is TRBJ2-1 and V is TRBV10-3, with D maybe TRBD2 (5 bases). V lost 3 bases, J lost 5 bases, and 14 bases lay in between. This CDR3 contains 15 residues. The germline CDR1 and CDR2 sequences are ENHRY and SYGVKD.